Given below is one T cell receptor (beta chain) in context. Its antigen is still unknown. Sequencing used immunoSEQ multiplex PCR; TCRdb keeps in-frame clones, though not all of them. The sample has roughly 130,000 clones, approximately 92% seen once; the top ten hold 0.15% to 0.16%. The source of the sample is a study of OX40 agonist ivuxolimab in advanced cancers. Turning to the study itself: Three patients showed partial responses: one hepatocellular carcinoma and two cutaneous melanoma cases. Study-wide findings and caveats: Researchers report that CD8+ T cells had, on average, more expanded clones than CD4+. Expanded peripheral T cell antigen specificity was not determined.

V was pared by 4 bases and J by 4 bases, with 5 bases of the junction left unmatched. The CDR3 length is 15 residues. Germline CDR1 is LNHDA and CDR2 is SQIVND (reference sequence). This chain links TRBV19 with TRBJ1-2; 11 bases are a match to TRBD1. The source of this sequence is an adult with an advanced solid tumor such as melanoma, head and neck, liver or kidney cancer. Sequences were derived from CD4+ or CD8+ T cells sorted from blood, sampled in a trial of the OX40 agonist ivuxolimab. Here the CDR3 reads CASSSPDRGLYGYTF. The CDR3 DNA follows: TGTGCCAGTAGTAGTCCGGACAGGGGGCTCTATGGCTACACCTTC. The variable domain in full, completed from reference TRBV19 and TRBJ1-2, reads DGGITQSPKYLFRKEGQNVTLSCEQNLNHDAMYWYRQDPGQGLRLIYYSQIVNDFQKGDIAEGYSVSREKKESFPLTVTSAQKNPTAFYLCASSSPDRGLYGYTFGSGTRLTVV.